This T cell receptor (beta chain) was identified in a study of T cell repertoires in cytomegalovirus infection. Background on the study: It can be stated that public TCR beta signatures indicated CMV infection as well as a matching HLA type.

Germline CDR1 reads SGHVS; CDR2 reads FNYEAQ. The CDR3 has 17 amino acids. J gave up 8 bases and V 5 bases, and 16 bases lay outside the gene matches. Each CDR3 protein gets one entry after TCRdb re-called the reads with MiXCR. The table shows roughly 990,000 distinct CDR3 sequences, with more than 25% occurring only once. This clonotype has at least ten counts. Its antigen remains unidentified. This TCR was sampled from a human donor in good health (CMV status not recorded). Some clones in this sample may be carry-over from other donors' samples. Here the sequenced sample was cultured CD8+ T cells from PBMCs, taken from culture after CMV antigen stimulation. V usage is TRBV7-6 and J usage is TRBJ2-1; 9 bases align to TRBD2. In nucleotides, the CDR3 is TGTGCCAGCAGCCCCTCCGGGGAGCGGGGGGCCGGCGATGAGCAGTTCTTC. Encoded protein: CASSPSGERGAGDEQFF. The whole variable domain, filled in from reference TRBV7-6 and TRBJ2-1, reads GAGVSQSPRYKVTKRGQDVALRCDPISGHVSLYWYRQALGQGPEFLTYFNYEAQQDKSGLPNDRFSAERPEGSISTLTIQRTEQRDSAMYRCASSPSGERGAGDEQFFGPGTRLTVL.